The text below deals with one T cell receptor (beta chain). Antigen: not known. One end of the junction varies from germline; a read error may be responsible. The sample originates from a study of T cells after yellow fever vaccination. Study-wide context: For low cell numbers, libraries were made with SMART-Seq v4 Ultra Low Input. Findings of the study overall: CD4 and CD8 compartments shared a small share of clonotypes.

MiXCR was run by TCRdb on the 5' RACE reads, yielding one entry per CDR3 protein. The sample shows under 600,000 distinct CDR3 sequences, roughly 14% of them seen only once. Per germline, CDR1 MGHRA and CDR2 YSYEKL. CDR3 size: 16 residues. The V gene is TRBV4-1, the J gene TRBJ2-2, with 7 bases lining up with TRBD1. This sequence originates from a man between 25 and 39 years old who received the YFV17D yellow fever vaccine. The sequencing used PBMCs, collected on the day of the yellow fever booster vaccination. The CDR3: CASTAIVGQNTVELFF. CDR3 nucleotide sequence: TGCGCCAGCACCGCAATAGTGGGACAGAACACCGTGGAGCTGTTTTTT.